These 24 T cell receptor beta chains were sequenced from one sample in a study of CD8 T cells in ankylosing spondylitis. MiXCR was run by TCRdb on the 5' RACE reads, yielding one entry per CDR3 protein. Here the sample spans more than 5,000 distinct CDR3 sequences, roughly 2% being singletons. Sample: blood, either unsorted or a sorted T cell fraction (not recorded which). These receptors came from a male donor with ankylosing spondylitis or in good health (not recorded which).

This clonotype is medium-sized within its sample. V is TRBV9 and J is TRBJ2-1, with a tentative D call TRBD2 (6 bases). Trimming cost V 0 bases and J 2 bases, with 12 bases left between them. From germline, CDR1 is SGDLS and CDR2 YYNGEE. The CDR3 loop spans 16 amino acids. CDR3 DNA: TGTGCCAGCAGCGTAGTTGAGGCTAGCGCCTACAATGAGCAGTTCTTC. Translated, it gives CASSVVEASAYNEQFF. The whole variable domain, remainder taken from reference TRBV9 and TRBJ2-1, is DSGVTQTPKHLITATGQRVTLRCSPRSGDLSVYWYQQSLDQGLQFLIQYYNGEERAKGNILERFSAQQFPDLHSELNLSSLELGDSALYFCASSVVEASAYNEQFFGPGTRLTVL.

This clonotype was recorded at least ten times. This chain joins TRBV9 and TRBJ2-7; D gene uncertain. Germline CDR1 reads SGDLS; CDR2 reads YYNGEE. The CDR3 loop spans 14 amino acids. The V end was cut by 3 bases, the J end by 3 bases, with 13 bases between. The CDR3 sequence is CASSAGGRIYEQYF. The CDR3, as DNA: TGTGCCAGCAGCGCCGGTGGGCGCATCTACGAGCAGTACTTC.

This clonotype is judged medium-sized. This CDR3 reads CASSVGDGRGETQYF. CDR3 nucleotide sequence: TGTGCCAGCAGCGTAGGTGACGGGAGGGGAGAGACCCAGTACTTC. The chain joins TRBV9 to TRBJ2-5; 8 nucleotides align to TRBD2. The germline V gene encodes CDR1 SGDLS and CDR2 YYNGEE. The CDR3 consists of 15 residues. Losses at the gene ends were 0 bases for V and 4 bases for J; bases not matched to a gene: 5.

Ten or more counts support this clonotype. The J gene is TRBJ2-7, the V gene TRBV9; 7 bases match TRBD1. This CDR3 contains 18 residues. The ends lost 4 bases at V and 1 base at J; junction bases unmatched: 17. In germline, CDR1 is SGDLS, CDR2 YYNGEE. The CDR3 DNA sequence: TGTGCCAGCAGCCCCCACGACAGGGTGGTAGTCGGGTCCTACGAGCAGTACTTC. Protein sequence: CASSPHDRVVVGSYEQYF.

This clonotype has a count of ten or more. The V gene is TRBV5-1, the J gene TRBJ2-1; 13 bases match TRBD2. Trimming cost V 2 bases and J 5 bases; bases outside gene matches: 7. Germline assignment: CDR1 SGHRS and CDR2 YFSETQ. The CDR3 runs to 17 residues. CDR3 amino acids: CASSLSPLAGGNNEQFF. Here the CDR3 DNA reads TGCGCCAGCAGCTTATCCCCACTAGCGGGAGGGAACAATGAGCAGTTCTTC.

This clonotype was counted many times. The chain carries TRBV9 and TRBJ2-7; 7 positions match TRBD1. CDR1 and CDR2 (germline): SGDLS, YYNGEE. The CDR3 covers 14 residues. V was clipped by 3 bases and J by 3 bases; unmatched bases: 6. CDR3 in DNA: TGTGCCAGCAGCGGAGGACAGGCTGACTACGAGCAGTACTTC. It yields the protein CASSGGQADYEQYF.

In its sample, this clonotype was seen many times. CDR3 nucleotide sequence: TGTGCCAGCAGCGCGGCGTGGAGGGAGGCCTACAATGAGCAGTTCTTC. This encodes CASSAAWREAYNEQFF. The chain combines TRBV9 with TRBJ2-1, with a weak D call TRBD2 (6 bases). V lost 3 bases, J lost 2 bases, and 15 bases lay in between. CDR1 is SGDLS, CDR2 YYNGEE, per germline. The CDR3 totals 16 residues.

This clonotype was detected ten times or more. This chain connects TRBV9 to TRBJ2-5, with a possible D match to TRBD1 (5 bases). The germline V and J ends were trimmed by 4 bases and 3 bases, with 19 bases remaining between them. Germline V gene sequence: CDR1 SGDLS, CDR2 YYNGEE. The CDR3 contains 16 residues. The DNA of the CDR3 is TGTGCCAGCAGCCCCCCGTGGCCTGGGGCCGAAGAGACCCAGTACTTC. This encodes CASSPPWPGAEETQYF.

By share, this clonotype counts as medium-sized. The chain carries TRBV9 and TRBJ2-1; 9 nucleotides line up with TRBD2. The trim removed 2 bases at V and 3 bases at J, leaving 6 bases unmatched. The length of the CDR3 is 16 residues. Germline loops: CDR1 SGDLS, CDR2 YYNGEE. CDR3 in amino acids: CASSVSRTSVYNEQFF. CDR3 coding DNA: TGTGCCAGCAGCGTCTCTAGGACTAGCGTCTACAATGAGCAGTTCTTC. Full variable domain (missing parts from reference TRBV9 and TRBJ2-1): DSGVTQTPKHLITATGQRVTLRCSPRSGDLSVYWYQQSLDQGLQFLIQYYNGEERAKGNILERFSAQQFPDLHSELNLSSLELGDSALYFCASSVSRTSVYNEQFFGPGTRLTVL.

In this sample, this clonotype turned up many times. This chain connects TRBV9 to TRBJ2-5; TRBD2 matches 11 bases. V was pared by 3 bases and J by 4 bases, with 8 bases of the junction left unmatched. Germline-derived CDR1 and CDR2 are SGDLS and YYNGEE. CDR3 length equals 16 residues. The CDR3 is CASSAEHGLAGETQYF. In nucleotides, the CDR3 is TGTGCCAGCAGCGCAGAGCATGGACTAGCGGGAGAGACCCAGTACTTC. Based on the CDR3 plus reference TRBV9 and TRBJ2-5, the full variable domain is DSGVTQTPKHLITATGQRVTLRCSPRSGDLSVYWYQQSLDQGLQFLIQYYNGEERAKGNILERFSAQQFPDLHSELNLSSLELGDSALYFCASSAEHGLAGETQYFGPGTRLLVL.

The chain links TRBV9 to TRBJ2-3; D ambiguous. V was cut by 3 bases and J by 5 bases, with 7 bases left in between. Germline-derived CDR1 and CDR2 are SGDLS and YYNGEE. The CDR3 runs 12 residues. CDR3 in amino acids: CASSGTGDTQYF. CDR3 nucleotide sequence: TGTGCCAGCAGCGGGACCGGAGATACGCAGTATTTT.

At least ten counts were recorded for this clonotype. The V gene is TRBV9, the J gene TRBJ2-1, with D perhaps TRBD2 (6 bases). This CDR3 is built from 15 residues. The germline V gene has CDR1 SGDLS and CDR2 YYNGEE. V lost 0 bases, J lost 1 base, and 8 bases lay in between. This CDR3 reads CASSVGGDSYNEQFF. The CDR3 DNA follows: TGTGCCAGCAGCGTAGGCGGGGATTCCTACAATGAGCAGTTCTTC. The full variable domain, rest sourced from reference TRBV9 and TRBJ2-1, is DSGVTQTPKHLITATGQRVTLRCSPRSGDLSVYWYQQSLDQGLQFLIQYYNGEERAKGNILERFSAQQFPDLHSELNLSSLELGDSALYFCASSVGGDSYNEQFFGPGTRLTVL.

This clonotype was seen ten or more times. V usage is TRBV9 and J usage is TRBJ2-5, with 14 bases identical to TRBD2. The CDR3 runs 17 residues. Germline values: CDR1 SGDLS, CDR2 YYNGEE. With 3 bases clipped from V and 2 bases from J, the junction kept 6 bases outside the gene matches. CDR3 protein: CASSEGTSGRTQETQYF. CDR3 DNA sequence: TGTGCCAGCAGCGAGGGGACTAGCGGGAGAACGCAAGAGACCCAGTACTTC.

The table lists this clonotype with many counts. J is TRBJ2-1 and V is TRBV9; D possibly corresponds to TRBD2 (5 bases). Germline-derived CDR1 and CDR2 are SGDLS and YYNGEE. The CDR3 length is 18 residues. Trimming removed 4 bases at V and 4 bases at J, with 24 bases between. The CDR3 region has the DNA TGTGCCAGCAGCTCCCCCCGTGCAGTTGGGAGAGGATACAATGAGCAGTTCTTC. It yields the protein CASSSPRAVGRGYNEQFF.

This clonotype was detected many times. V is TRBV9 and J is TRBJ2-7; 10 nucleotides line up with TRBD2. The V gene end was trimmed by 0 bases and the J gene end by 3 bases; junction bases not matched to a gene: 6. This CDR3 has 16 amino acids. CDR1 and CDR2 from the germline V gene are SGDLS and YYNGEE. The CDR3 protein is CASSVGPSGSVYEQYF. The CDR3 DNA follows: TGTGCCAGCAGCGTAGGACCTAGCGGGAGTGTCTACGAGCAGTACTTC.

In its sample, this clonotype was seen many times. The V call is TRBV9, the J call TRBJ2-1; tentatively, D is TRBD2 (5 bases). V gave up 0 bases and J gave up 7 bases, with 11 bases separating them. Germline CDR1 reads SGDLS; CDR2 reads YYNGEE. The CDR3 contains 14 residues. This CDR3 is CASSVGDYRNEQFF. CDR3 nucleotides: TGTGCCAGCAGCGTAGGCGACTACCGAAATGAGCAGTTCTTC.

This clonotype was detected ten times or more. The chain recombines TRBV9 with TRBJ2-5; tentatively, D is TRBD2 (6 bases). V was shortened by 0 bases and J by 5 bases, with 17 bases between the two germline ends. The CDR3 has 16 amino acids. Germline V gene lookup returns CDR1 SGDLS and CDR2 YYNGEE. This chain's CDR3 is CASSVGGSGGGETQYF. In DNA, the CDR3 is TGTGCCAGCAGCGTAGGAGGTAGCGGTGGGGGGGAGACCCAGTACTTC.

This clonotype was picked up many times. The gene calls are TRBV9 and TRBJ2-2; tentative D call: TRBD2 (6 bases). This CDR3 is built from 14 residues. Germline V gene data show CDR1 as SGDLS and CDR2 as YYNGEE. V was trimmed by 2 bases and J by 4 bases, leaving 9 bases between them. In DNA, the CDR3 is TGTGCCAGCAGCGTGGTTAGCGGCACCGGGGAGCTGTTTTTT. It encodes CASSVVSGTGELFF.

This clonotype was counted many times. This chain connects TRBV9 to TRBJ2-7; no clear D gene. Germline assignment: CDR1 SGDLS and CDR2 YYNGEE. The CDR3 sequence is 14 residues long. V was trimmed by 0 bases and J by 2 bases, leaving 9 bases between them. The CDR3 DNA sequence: TGTGCCAGCAGCGTAGCGGGTGTTACCTACGAGCAGTACTTC. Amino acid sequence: CASSVAGVTYEQYF.

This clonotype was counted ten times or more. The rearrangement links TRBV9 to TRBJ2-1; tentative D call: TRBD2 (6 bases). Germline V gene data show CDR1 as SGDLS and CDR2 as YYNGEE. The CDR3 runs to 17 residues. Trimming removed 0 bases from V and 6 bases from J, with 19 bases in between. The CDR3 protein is CASSVVGSSSLSNEQFF. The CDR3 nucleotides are TGTGCCAGCAGCGTAGTCGGGAGTTCTAGCCTTTCCAATGAGCAGTTCTTC.

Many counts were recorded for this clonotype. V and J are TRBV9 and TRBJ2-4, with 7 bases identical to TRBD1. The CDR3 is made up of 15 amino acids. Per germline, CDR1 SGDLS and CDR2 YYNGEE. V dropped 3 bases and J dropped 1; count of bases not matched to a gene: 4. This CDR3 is CASSATGAAKNIQYF. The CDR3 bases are TGTGCCAGCAGCGCCACAGGGGCGGCCAAAAACATTCAGTACTTC.

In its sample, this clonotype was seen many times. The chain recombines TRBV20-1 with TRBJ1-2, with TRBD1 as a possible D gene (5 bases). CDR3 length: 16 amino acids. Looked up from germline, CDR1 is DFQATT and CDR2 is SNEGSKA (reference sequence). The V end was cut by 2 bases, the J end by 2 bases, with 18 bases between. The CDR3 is CSARPRDWGVNYGYTF. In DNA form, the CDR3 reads TGCAGTGCTAGACCTCGGGATTGGGGGGTGAACTATGGCTACACCTTC.

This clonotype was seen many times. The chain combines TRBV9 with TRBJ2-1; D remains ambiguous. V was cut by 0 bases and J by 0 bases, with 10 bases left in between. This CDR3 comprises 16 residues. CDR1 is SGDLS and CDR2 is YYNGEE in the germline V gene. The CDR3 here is CASSVDGVSSYNEQFF. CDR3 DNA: TGTGCCAGCAGCGTAGATGGGGTTAGCTCCTACAATGAGCAGTTCTTC.

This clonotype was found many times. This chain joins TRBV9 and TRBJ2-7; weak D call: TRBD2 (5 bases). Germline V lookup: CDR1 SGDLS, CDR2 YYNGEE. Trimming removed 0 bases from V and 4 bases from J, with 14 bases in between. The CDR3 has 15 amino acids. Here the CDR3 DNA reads TGTGCCAGCAGCGTAGGGCGGGCTGATCCTTACGAGCAGTACTTC. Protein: CASSVGRADPYEQYF.